The 10 T cell receptor beta chains given below trace back to one sample, sequenced in a study of beta chain features in type 1 diabetes. Their recognized antigens are unknown. Study-level points and caveats: Across all four CD4+ subsets, people with type 1 diabetes showed modestly shorter TCRB CDR3s.

Of the isolated RNA, all was reverse transcribed, and so the sequenced material was expressed TCRB transcripts. Assay: immunoSEQ multiplex PCR; the TCRdb copy retains only in-frame clones and omits some. The table records around 650,000 clones, roughly an eighth of them present only once. Sequencing input: naive CD4+ T cells from blood. These receptors came from a man aged 25-45 years with type 1 diabetes.

This clone was recorded a few times. This chain uses TRBV29-1 with TRBJ2-3, with D perhaps TRBD1 (5 bases). The ends were cut back, 5 bases at V and 0 bases at J, with 12 bases in the middle. Looked up from germline, CDR1 is SQVTM and CDR2 is ANQGSEA. The CDR3 consists of 14 residues. CDR3: CSVSTAISTDTQYF. Written as DNA, the CDR3 is TGCAGCGTTTCGACAGCGATTAGCACAGATACGCAGTATTTT.

The chain couples TRBV7-6 to TRBJ2-2; no firm D call. The CDR3 is 13 amino acids. Germline V gene data show CDR1 as SGHVS and CDR2 as FNYEAQ. V was clipped by 5 bases and J by 1 base, with 5 bases between them. The CDR3 reads CASSPVNTGELFF. In DNA form, the CDR3 reads TGTGCCAGCAGCCCGGTGAACACCGGGGAGCTGTTTTTT. The variable domain in full, with the rest retrieved from reference TRBV7-6 and TRBJ2-2, is GAGVSQSPRYKVTKRGQDVALRCDPISGHVSLYWYRQALGQGPEFLTYFNYEAQQDKSGLPNDRFSAERPEGSISTLTIQRTEQRDSAMYRCASSPVNTGELFFGEGSRLTVL.

The chain combines TRBV4-3 with TRBJ1-6; D not certain. V was trimmed by 1 base and J by 6 bases, leaving 4 bases between them. The CDR3 length is 13 residues. CDR1 LGHNA and CDR2 YSLEER come from the germline V gene. This CDR3 is CASSQGLNSPLHF. CDR3 sequence (DNA): TGCGCCAGCAGCCAAGGCCTTAATTCACCCCTCCACTTT.

In this sample, this clone turned up a few times. J is TRBJ1-2 and V is TRBV7-9, with 7 nucleotides matching TRBD1. CDR1 is SEHNR, CDR2 FQNEAQ, per germline (reference sequence). After removal of 5 bases from V and 4 bases from J, the junction contained 7 bases not matched to a gene. This CDR3 spans 14 amino acids. CDR3 bases: TGTGCCAGCAGCCGTCCCGGACAGGTCTATGGCTACACCTTC. Amino acid sequence: CASSRPGQVYGYTF.

The V call is TRBV9, the J call TRBJ1-3; TRBD1 agrees at 8 bases. Germline CDR1 reads SGDLS; CDR2 reads YYNGEE. This CDR3 region has 15 residues. The V and J ends lost 3 bases and 4 bases, in that order; junction bases with no gene match: 6. The CDR3, as DNA: TGTGCCAGCAGCGGCTTCCAGGGGGCCGGAAACACCATATATTTT. Its translation is CASSGFQGAGNTIYF.

This clone was detected only a few times. The chain employs TRBV2 and TRBJ2-5; no clear D. Per the germline V gene, CDR1 is SNHLY and CDR2 is FYNNEI. The CDR3 is made up of 15 amino acids. Deletions cut 6 bases from V and 9 bases from J, with 23 bases between. This CDR3 reads CASRRRDGSPVAQYF. CDR3 in DNA: TGTGCCAGCAGGCGAAGAGATGGGTCCCCGGTAGCCCAGTACTTC.

The V gene is TRBV6-5, the J gene TRBJ1-5; D remains unclear. V dropped 0 bases and J dropped 4 bases, with 7 bases sitting between them. CDR1 and CDR2 from the germline V gene are MNHEY and SVGAGI. CDR3 length equals 14 residues. In nucleotides, the CDR3 is TGTGCCAGCAGTTACTCGGGCCAGAATCAGCCCCAGCATTTT. This codes for CASSYSGQNQPQHF.

The CDR3: CASSQGDGYNEQFF. Here the CDR3 DNA reads TGCGCCAGCAGCCAAGGGGACGGGTACAATGAGCAGTTCTTC. V and J are TRBV4-1 and TRBJ2-1; perhaps D is TRBD1 or TRBD2 (5 bases each). Trimming took 1 base from V and 4 from J, leaving 8 bases between them. This CDR3 is built from 14 residues. Germline V lookup: CDR1 MGHRA, CDR2 YSYEKL.

The chain recombines TRBV6-1 with TRBJ2-7; D may be TRBD1 (6 bases). Trimming pared 5 bases from V and 5 bases from J, leaving 16 bases between. Germline values: CDR1 MNHNS, CDR2 SASEGT. This CDR3 spans 14 amino acids. CDR3 nucleotide sequence: TGTGCCAGCAGTCCCCAAGAGGGGGTCGACGAGCAGTACTTC. Its protein product is CASSPQEGVDEQYF.

A few counts support this clone. V is TRBV18 and J is TRBJ2-1; 8 nucleotides agree with TRBD2. CDR3 length: 16 residues. The V gene end was trimmed by 6 bases and the J gene end by 5 bases; junction bases not matched to a gene: 12. Germline CDR1 reads KGHSH; CDR2 reads LQKENI. CDR3 in DNA: TGTGCCAGCTCCCCCCGAGCGGGGGTACCCGACAATGAGCAGTTCTTC. It yields the protein CASSPRAGVPDNEQFF.